The T cell receptor (beta chain) under discussion was sequenced for a study of blood T cell repertoires in COVID-19. Study overall: Specimens from acute and convalescent COVID-19 originated in the United States, Italy and Spain. T cells, B-cell-depleted T cells, or PBMCs provided the cDNA or gDNA that served as material.

Clones were read by immunoSEQ multiplex PCR, and TCRdb kept only the in-frame ones, dropping some. This table holds more than 200,000 clones, around 87% found once. Each recovered donor of Cohort 3 presented with two negative PCRs, clearance, or symptom resolution. A few counts support this clone. Sequencing input: PBMCs or T cells enriched from blood (not recorded which). The clonotype originates from a woman in her 50s who had recovered from COVID-19.

The CDR3 loop is CASSPGTSGSYNEQFF. CDR3 bases: TGTGCCAGCAGCCCTGGGACTAGCGGGAGTTACAATGAGCAGTTCTTC. The chain recombines TRBV9 with TRBJ2-1; 14 bases are shared with TRBD2. The CDR3 has 16 residues. Germline V lookup: CDR1 SGDLS, CDR2 YYNGEE. The ends lost 4 bases at V and 4 bases at J; junction bases unmatched: 4.